The entry below gives a single T cell receptor (beta chain) sequence along with its context. What it recognizes is unknown. This sample is drawn from a study of T cell responses to AZD1222 COVID-19 vaccine. Libraries were prepared by immunoSEQ multiplex PCR; TCRdb keeps only in-frame clonotypes and omits some of them. This sample has about 15,000 clones, with roughly nine tenths found just once. Whole-study results and caveats: Spike was spanned by vaccine-associated CD4 TCRs, which were dominant at 160-218 and 743-854. Spike-specific TCR breadth rose after two AZD1222 doses, and depth rose as well. Just a handful of AZD1222 recipients tested seropositive at baseline. White British people made up most donors, females outnumbered males, and clonal diversity was possibly underestimated.

The length of the CDR3 is 15 residues. Germline values: CDR1 SNHLY, CDR2 FYNNEI. V lost 1 base, J lost 2 bases, and 9 bases lay in between. This receptor was obtained from an adult who received the AZD1222 COVID-19 vaccine. Sequencing used peripheral blood, obtained 28 days after the second AZD1222 dose. The chain couples TRBV2 to TRBJ1-5; D uncertain. CDR3 nucleotides: TGTGCCAGCAGTGAAGGCGTCATTCGCAATCAGCCCCAGCATTTT. It is translated as CASSEGVIRNQPQHF.